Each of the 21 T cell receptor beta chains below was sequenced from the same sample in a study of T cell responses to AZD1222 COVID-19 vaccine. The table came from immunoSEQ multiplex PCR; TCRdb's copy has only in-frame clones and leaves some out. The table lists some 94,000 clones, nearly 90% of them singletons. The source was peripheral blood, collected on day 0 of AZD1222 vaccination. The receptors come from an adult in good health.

The CDR3 protein is CASSKGYYYGYTF. The CDR3 nucleotides read TGTGCCAGCAGCAAAGGATATTACTATGGCTACACCTTC. The J gene is TRBJ1-2, the V gene TRBV21-1. TRBV21-1 represents a pseudogene. This CDR3 comprises 13 residues.

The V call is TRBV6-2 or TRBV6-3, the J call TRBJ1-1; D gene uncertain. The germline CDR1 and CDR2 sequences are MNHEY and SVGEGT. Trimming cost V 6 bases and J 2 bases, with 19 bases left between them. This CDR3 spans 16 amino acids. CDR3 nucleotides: TGTGCCAGCAGCCAGGTGGAGGTACTAAAAAACACTGAAGCTTTCTTT. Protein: CASSQVEVLKNTEAFF.

The CDR3 DNA reads as TGCAGCGTTGGAGAGGCAGGGGGCCTCTATGGCTACACCTTC. This encodes CSVGEAGGLYGYTF. The genes are TRBV29-1 and TRBJ1-2, with 8 bases lining up with TRBD1. The junction had 8 bases not matched to a gene; V was cut back by 4 bases and J by 4 bases. The CDR3 runs to 14 residues. Germline V gene sequence: CDR1 SQVTM, CDR2 ANQGSEA.

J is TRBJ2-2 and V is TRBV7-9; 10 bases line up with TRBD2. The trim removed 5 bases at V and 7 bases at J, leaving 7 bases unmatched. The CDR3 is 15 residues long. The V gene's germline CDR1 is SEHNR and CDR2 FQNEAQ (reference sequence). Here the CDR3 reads CASSPLAGAGGELFF. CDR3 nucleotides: TGTGCCAGCAGCCCCCTAGCGGGGGCGGGCGGGGAGCTGTTTTTT. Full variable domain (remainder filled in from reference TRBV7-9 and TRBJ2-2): DTGVSQNPRHKITKRGQNVTFRCDPISEHNRLYWYRQTLGQGPEFLTYFQNEAQLEKSRLLSDRFSAERPKGSFSTLEIQRTEQGDSAMYLCASSPLAGAGGELFFGEGSRLTVL.

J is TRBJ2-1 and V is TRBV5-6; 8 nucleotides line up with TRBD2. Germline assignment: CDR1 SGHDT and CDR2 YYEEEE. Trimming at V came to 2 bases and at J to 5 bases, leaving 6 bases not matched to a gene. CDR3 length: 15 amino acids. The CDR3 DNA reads TGTGCCAGCAGCTTTATTAGCGGGATCAACAATGAGCAGTTCTTC. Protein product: CASSFISGINNEQFF.

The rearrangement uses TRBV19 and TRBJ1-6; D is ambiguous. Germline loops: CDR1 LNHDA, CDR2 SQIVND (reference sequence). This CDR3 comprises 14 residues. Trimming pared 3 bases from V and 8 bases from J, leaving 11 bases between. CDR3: CASSMTGGYSPLHF. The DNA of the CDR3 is TGTGCCAGTAGTATGACGGGAGGGTATTCACCCCTCCACTTT.

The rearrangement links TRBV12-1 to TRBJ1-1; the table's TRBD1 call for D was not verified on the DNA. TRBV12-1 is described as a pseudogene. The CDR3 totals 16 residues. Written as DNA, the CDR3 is TGTGCCAGCAGCTTCGACGACAGGGGGCGAGGTACTGAAGCTTTCTTT. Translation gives CASSFDDRGRGTEAFF.

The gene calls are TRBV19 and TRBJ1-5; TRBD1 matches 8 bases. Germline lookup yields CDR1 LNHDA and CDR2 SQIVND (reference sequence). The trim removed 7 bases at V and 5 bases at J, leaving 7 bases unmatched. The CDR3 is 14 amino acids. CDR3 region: CASTDRGPDQPQHF. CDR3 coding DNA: TGTGCCAGTACCGACAGGGGTCCGGATCAGCCCCAGCATTTT.

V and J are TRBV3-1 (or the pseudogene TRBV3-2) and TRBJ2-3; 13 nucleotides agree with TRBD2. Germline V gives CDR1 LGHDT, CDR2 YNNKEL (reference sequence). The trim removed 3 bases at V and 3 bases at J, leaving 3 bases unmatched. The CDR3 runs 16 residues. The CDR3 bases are TGTGCCAGCAGCCACCGACTAGCGGGGGGAACAGATACGCAGTATTTT. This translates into CASSHRLAGGTDTQYF.

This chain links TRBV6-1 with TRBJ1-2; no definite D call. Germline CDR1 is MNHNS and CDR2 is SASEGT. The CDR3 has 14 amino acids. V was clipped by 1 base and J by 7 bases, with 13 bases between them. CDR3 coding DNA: TGTGCCAGCAGTGAAGATTCAGGAACGGGTGGCTACACCTTC. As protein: CASSEDSGTGGYTF.

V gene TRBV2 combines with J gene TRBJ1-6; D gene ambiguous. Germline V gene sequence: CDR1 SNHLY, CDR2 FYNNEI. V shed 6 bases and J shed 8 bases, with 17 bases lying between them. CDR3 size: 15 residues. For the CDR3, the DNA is TGTGCCAGCAGCCGTGTAAGGGAGGATTATTCACCCCTCCACTTT. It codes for CASSRVREDYSPLHF.

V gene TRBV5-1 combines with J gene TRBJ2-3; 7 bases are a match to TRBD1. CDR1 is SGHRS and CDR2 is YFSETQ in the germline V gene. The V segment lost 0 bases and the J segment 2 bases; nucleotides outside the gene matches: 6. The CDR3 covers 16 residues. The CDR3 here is CASSLEGQIITDTQYF. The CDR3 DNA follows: TGCGCCAGCAGCTTGGAGGGACAGATAATCACAGATACGCAGTATTTT.

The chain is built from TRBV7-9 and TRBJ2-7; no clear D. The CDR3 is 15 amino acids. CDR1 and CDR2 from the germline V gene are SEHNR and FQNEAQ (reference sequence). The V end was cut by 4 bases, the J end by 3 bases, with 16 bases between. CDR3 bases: TGTGCCAGCAGCTCACCCAGCACAAGTTTCTACGAGCAGTACTTC. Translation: CASSSPSTSFYEQYF.

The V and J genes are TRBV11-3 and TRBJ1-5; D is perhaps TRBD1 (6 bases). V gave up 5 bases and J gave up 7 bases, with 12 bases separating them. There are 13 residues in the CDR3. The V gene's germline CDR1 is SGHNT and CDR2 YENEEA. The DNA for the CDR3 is TGTGCCAGCAGCGCCGGGGGCGGGCAGCCCCAGCATTTT. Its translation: CASSAGGGQPQHF.

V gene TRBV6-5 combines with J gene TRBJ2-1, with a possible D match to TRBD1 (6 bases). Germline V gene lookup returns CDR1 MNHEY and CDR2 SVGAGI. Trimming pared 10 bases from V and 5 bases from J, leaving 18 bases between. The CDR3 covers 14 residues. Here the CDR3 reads CATWRTANNNEQFF. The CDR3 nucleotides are TGTGCCACCTGGAGGACAGCCAATAACAATGAGCAGTTCTTC.

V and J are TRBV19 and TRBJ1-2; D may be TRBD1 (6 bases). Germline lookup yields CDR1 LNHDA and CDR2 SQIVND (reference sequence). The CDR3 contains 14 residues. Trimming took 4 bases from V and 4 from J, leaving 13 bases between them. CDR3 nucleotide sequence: TGTGCCAGTAGTAGGGACACAGCATTCTATGGCTACACCTTC. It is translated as CASSRDTAFYGYTF.

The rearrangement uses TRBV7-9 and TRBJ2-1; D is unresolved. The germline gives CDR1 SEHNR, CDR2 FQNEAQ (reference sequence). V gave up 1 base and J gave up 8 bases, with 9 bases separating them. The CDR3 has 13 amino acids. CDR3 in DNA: TGTGCCAGCAGCTTAGGCCTAGTACATGAGCAGTTCTTC. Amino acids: CASSLGLVHEQFF.

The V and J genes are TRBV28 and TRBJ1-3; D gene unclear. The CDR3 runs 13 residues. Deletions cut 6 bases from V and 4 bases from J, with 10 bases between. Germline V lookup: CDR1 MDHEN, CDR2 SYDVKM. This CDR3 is CASSKLRGNTIYF. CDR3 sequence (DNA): TGTGCCAGCAGCAAGCTAAGGGGAAACACCATATATTTT.

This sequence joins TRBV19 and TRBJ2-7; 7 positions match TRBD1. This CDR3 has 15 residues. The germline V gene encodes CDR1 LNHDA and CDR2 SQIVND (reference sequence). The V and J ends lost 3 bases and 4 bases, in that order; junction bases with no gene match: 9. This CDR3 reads CASSIKGTDHYEQYF. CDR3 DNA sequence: TGTGCCAGTAGTATCAAGGGGACAGATCATTACGAGCAGTACTTC.

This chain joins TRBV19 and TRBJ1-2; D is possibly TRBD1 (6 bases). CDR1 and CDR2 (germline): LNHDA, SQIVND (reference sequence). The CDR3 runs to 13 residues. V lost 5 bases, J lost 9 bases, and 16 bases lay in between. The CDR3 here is CASSLHARGSYTF. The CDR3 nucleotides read TGTGCCAGTAGTCTTCACGCCAGGGGAAGCTACACCTTC. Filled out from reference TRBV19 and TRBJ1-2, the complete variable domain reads DGGITQSPKYLFRKEGQNVTLSCEQNLNHDAMYWYRQDPGQGLRLIYYSQIVNDFQKGDIAEGYSVSREKKESFPLTVTSAQKNPTAFYLCASSLHARGSYTFGSGTRLTVV.

The CDR3 DNA is TGTGCCAGCCGGCAGGGGTTGGACACTGAAGCTTTCTTT. Protein: CASRQGLDTEAFF. The rearrangement joins TRBV10-3 to TRBJ1-1; a possible D gene is TRBD1 (6 bases). The germline V gene has CDR1 ENHRY and CDR2 SYGVKD. The V end was cut by 10 bases, the J end by 3 bases, with 15 bases between. This CDR3 contains 13 residues.